These 6 T cell receptor beta chains were sequenced from one sample in a study of cytomegalovirus exposure and HLA in healthy donors. Primers included in the PCR were 60 Vbeta and 13 Jbeta primers. Sequencing was performed with immunoSEQ multiplex PCR; in TCRdb, only in-frame clones are kept and a portion is missing. The top ten clones hold less than 5.5% of a sample with approximately 130,000 clones, around 87% of them seen once. Sequenced: PBMCs. Receptor source: a woman in her twenties or thirties in good health and CMV-seronegative.

The chain has TRBV6-6 and TRBJ2-5; D call uncertain. CDR3 length equals 12 residues. Trimming pared 4 bases from V and 2 bases from J, leaving 5 bases between. Germline lookup yields CDR1 MNHNY and CDR2 SVGAGI (reference sequence). The CDR3, as DNA: TGTGCCAGCAGTTTCCTACAAGAGACCCAGTACTTC. Protein: CASSFLQETQYF.

The chain joins TRBV6-4 to TRBJ1-6, with TRBD1 matching 7 bases. This CDR3 is built from 17 residues. The J segment lost 7 bases and the V segment lost 2 bases, leaving 11 bases of the junction unmatched. Germline CDR1 and CDR2: MRHNA and SNTAGT. This chain's CDR3 is CASSDNPGQVRNSPLHF. CDR3 DNA: TGTGCCAGCAGTGACAACCCCGGACAGGTTAGGAATTCACCCCTCCACTTT.

This clone was detected only once. The chain has TRBV9 and TRBJ2-6; weak D call: TRBD2 (5 bases). Germline V CDR1 and CDR2: SGDLS, YYNGEE. With 4 bases removed from V and 3 bases from J, the gap between germline ends came to 11 bases. CDR3 size: 15 residues. The chain's CDR3 is CASSRGLDGANVLTF. The CDR3, as DNA: TGTGCCAGCAGCCGGGGTCTGGATGGGGCCAACGTCCTGACTTTC.

This clone came up once. V and J are TRBV7-2 and TRBJ2-3; maybe TRBD2 (7 bases). Germline V lookup: CDR1 SGHTA, CDR2 FQGNSA. The CDR3 runs 15 residues. V gave up 3 bases and J gave up 6 bases, with 16 bases separating them. The CDR3 nucleotides are TGTGCCAGCAGCTTCGCGGGGGCTCTTACGGATACGCAGTATTTT. This sequence encodes CASSFAGALTDTQYF. The full variable domain, with the rest looked up from reference TRBV7-2 and TRBJ2-3, is GAGVSQSPSNKVTEKGKDVELRCDPISGHTALYWYRQSLGQGLEFLIYFQGNSAPDKSGLPSDRFSAERTGGSVSTLTIQRTQQEDSAVYLCASSFAGALTDTQYFGPGTRLTVL.

The rearrangement joins TRBV9 to TRBJ1-1; TRBD1 matches 9 bases. From germline, CDR1 is SGDLS and CDR2 YYNGEE. V trimming: 1 base; J trimming: 1 base; junction bases outside the gene matches: 11. This CDR3 has 18 amino acids. CDR3 nucleotide sequence: TGTGCCAGCAGCGTACCGAGTCCCGGGACAGGGACGAACACTGAAGCTTTCTTT. It codes for CASSVPSPGTGTNTEAFF. The complete variable domain, with remaining parts taken from reference TRBV9 and TRBJ1-1, reads DSGVTQTPKHLITATGQRVTLRCSPRSGDLSVYWYQQSLDQGLQFLIQYYNGEERAKGNILERFSAQQFPDLHSELNLSSLELGDSALYFCASSVPSPGTGTNTEAFFGQGTRLTVV.

This chain connects TRBV5-4 to TRBJ2-1; D perhaps matches TRBD2 (5 bases). V lost 4 bases and J lost 4, with 18 bases in between. CDR3 length: 16 amino acids. Germline values: CDR1 SGHNT, CDR2 YYREEE (reference sequence). The DNA for the CDR3 is TGTGCCAGCAGCCAGAGGGCAGGCTCGGGGTACAATGAGCAGTTCTTC. Amino acids: CASSQRAGSGYNEQFF. The full variable domain, in which reference TRBV5-4 and TRBJ2-1 provide the parts outside the CDR3, is ETGVTQSPTHLIKTRGQQVTLRCSSQSGHNTVSWYQQALGQGPQFIFQYYREEENGRGNFPPRFSGLQFPNYSSELNVNALELDDSALYLCASSQRAGSGYNEQFFGPGTRLTVL.